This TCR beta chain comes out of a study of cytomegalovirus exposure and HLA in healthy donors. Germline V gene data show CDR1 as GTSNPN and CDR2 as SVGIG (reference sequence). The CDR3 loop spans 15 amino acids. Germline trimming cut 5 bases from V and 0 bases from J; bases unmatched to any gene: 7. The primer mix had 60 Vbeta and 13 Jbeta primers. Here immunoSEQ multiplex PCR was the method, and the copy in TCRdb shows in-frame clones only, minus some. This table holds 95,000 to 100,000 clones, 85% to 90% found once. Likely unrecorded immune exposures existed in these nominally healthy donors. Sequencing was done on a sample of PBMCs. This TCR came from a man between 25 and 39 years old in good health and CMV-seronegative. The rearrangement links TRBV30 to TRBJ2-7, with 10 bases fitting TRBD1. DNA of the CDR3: TGTGCCTGGGACAGGGGGCGATACCCCTCCTACGAGCAGTACTTC. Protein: CAWDRGRYPSYEQYF.